Listed here are 26 T cell receptor beta chains from one sample, sequenced in a study of tumor and adjacent non-tumor tissue in lung cancer. A modified ARM-PCR protocol with three rounds of nested PCR amplified TCRbeta. One entry per CDR3 protein, called by TCRdb with MiXCR from the multiplex PCR reads. This sample has about 78,000 distinct CDR3 sequences; around 86% occur once, and the top ten carry more than 10%. The template was RNA from unsorted bulk tissue. Sequenced material: lung tumor tissue. The source is a woman aged 45-65 years with non-small cell lung cancer.

As to this clonotype: This likely comes from a read error, as the CDR3 has no conserved phenylalanine or tryptophan at its end. The V call is TRBV20-1, the J call TRBJ2-3, with D possibly being TRBD1 (6 bases). CDR3 length: 15 amino acids. Germline CDR1 DFQATT, CDR2 SNEGSKA (reference sequence). CDR3 in amino acids: CSVRDLVGHPDTQYC. The DNA for the CDR3 is TGCAGTGTTAGAGACCTAGTGGGACATCCAGATACGCAGTATTGT.

This clonotype was seen at least ten times. CDR3 nucleotide sequence: TGCAGTGCTAGAGGTCGGGACAGGGGGTTTGAGCAGTTCTTC. Amino acids: CSARGRDRGFEQFF. This chain connects TRBV20-1 to TRBJ2-1, with 11 bases aligning to TRBD1. The V gene's germline CDR1 is DFQATT and CDR2 SNEGSKA (reference sequence). After removal of 1 base from V and 9 bases from J, the junction contained 5 bases not matched to a gene. There are 14 residues in the CDR3.

This chain links TRBV10-3 with TRBJ2-7; no clear D. Deletions cut 4 bases from V and 7 bases from J, with 11 bases between. This CDR3 has 12 amino acids. Germline-derived CDR1 and CDR2 are ENHRY and SYGVKD. As DNA, the CDR3 is TGTGCCATCAGTGGGTCCTGGACGGAGCAGTACTTC. Residues: CAISGSWTEQYF.

The chain combines TRBV29-1 with TRBJ1-2; D is possibly TRBD1 (6 bases). The germline CDR1 and CDR2 sequences are SQVTM and ANQGSEA. Deletions cut 6 bases from V and 14 bases from J, with 25 bases between. The CDR3 length is 13 residues. In DNA, the CDR3 is TGCAGCGTGGACTCAGGGGTGGGCTATGACTATACCTTC. Its protein is CSVDSGVGYDYTF.

Remarks on this clonotype: One end of the junction does not line up with germline, which may come from a read error. The chain recombines TRBV20-1 with TRBJ2-7; D not certain. The CDR3 extends over 13 amino acids. Germline CDR1 is DFQATT and CDR2 is SNEGSKA (reference sequence). The CDR3 DNA sequence: TGCAGTGCTTCTTCGATTACGTCCTATGAGCAGTACTTC. Translated: CSASSITSYEQYF.

The chain uses TRBV11-3 and TRBJ2-5; no clear D gene. V was trimmed by 5 bases and J by 2 bases, leaving 12 bases between them. Germline CDR1 SGHNT, CDR2 YENEEA. This CDR3 spans 14 amino acids. The CDR3: CASSRVRSQETQYF. CDR3 coding DNA: TGTGCCAGCAGCAGGGTCAGGAGTCAAGAGACCCAGTACTTC.

There are many counts of this clonotype. The gene calls are TRBV10-3 and TRBJ2-1; 7 nucleotides line up with TRBD2. Trimming at V came to 7 bases and at J to 9 bases, leaving 6 bases not matched to a gene. The CDR3 length is 12 residues. CDR1 is ENHRY and CDR2 is SYGVKD in the germline V gene. CDR3 coding DNA: TGTGCCATCAAAGAGACGGGGGGTGAGCAGTTCTTC. Residues: CAIKETGGEQFF.

There are many counts of this clonotype. The V call is TRBV10-3, the J call TRBJ1-1, with 8 nucleotides matching TRBD1. Trimming cost V 6 bases and J 5 bases; bases outside gene matches: 8. The CDR3 has 14 residues. CDR1 ENHRY and CDR2 SYGVKD come from the germline V gene. As DNA, the CDR3 is TGTGCCATCAGGAGGACAGGGAGAGAGACTGAAGCTTTCTTT. Protein sequence: CAIRRTGRETEAFF.

The rearrangement uses TRBV20-1 and TRBJ2-1; 10 bases are shared with TRBD2. V lost 1 base and J lost 12; bases outside the gene matches: 12. The CDR3 sequence is 15 residues long. From germline, CDR1 is DFQATT and CDR2 SNEGSKA (reference sequence). The CDR3 DNA reads TGCAGTGCTAGAGCAACTAGCGGGACCTACTATGTGCAGTTCTTC. This gives the protein CSARATSGTYYVQFF.

Concerning this clonotype: A read error may produce the germline difference seen at one junction end. The chain recombines TRBV4-1 with TRBJ2-7; D ambiguous. The CDR3 covers 14 residues. Germline V lookup: CDR1 MGHRA, CDR2 YSYEKL. Written as DNA, the CDR3 is TGCGCCAGCTGCCAAGGGTCAGCAACCTACGAGCAGTACTTC. It codes for CASCQGSATYEQYF.

CDR3 in DNA: TGCAGTGCTATCCGAGAAGGTATGGGCTACGAGCAGTACTTC. Its protein product is CSAIREGMGYEQYF. This chain connects TRBV20-1 to TRBJ2-7; D remains ambiguous. Trimming cost V 4 bases and J 3 bases, with 16 bases left between them. The CDR3 has 14 amino acids. CDR1 and CDR2 (germline): DFQATT, SNEGSKA (reference sequence).

Note on this clonotype: One end of the junction fails to match germline, which may point to a read error. The V gene is TRBV6-5, the J gene TRBJ1-5; TRBD1 is a possible D gene (5 bases). Germline lookup yields CDR1 MNHEY and CDR2 SVGAGI. This CDR3 spans 18 amino acids. CDR3 loop: CANSSRVAGQNCNQSQHF. CDR3 DNA: TGTGCCAACAGCTCGCGGGTGGCAGGACAAAATTGCAATCAGTCCCAGCATTTT.

Many counts were recorded for this clonotype. The chain combines TRBV4-1 with TRBJ2-2; 7 bases line up with TRBD1. Germline V gene sequence: CDR1 MGHRA, CDR2 YSYEKL. Trimming took 4 bases from V and 0 from J; bases not matched to a gene: 5. The CDR3 runs to 16 residues. Here the CDR3 reads CASSPWTGTNTGELFF. The CDR3 DNA sequence: TGCGCCAGCAGCCCCTGGACAGGAACGAACACCGGGGAGCTGTTTTTT.

To note about this clonotype: The junction does not match germline at one end; this may be a read error. The rearrangement joins TRBV6-1 to TRBJ2-1, with 8 bases aligning to TRBD1. Germline values: CDR1 MNHNS, CDR2 SASEGT. There are 16 residues in the CDR3. CDR3 residues: CTSRAPGGGEINEQFF. The CDR3 region has the DNA TGTACCAGCAGAGCTCCAGGGGGCGGAGAGATCAATGAGCAGTTCTTC.

This CDR3 is CSAGTEQFF. Here the CDR3 DNA reads TGCAGCGCCGGGACTGAGCAGTTCTTC. The genes are TRBV29-1 and TRBJ2-1, with D perhaps being TRBD1 or TRBD2 (5 bases each). Per germline, CDR1 SQVTM and CDR2 ANQGSEA. Trimming pared 7 bases from V and 9 bases from J, leaving 7 bases between. There are 9 residues in the CDR3.

Turning to this clonotype: A junction end diverges from the germline sequence, so it may reflect a read error. V gene TRBV6-6 combines with J gene TRBJ2-7; D is unclear. Germline V gene lookup returns CDR1 MNHNY and CDR2 SVGAGI (reference sequence). The CDR3 length is 13 residues. The CDR3 sequence: CASSYGSSYEQHF. The CDR3 bases are TGTGCCAGCAGTTACGGCAGCTCCTATGAGCAGCACTTC.

About this clonotype: Because it lacks the conserved phenylalanine or tryptophan at the end, this CDR3 is likely a read error. The DNA is omitted, as the CDR3 cannot be located on it reliably, and the CDR3 follows TCRdb's listing. The gene calls are TRBV11-2 and TRBJ2-7; the D call of TRBD2 is as the table states it, not checked on the DNA. Inclusive of both ends, the CDR3 amounts to 14 amino acids. The germline V gene has CDR1 SGHAT and CDR2 FQNNGV. CDR3 amino acids: CAISLLAGGYEQYL.

This clonotype was found a few times. With a much larger clone just one base away, this may be a read error. The chain uses TRBV7-9 and TRBJ2-7; tentatively, D is TRBD2 (6 bases). Germline CDR1 and CDR2: SEHNR and FQNEAQ (reference sequence). CDR3 length: 15 residues. Trimming took 4 bases from V and 0 from J, leaving 13 bases between them. CDR3 nucleotides: TGTGCCAGCAGCTCGGACCTCGGGAGCTCCTACGAGCAGTACTTC. Residues: CASSSDLGSSYEQYF.

Remarks on this clonotype: No conserved phenylalanine or tryptophan is present at the end of the CDR3, so a read error is the likely explanation. V usage is TRBV6-5 and J usage is TRBJ1-1; D gene unclear. This CDR3 has 14 amino acids. CDR1 MNHEY and CDR2 SVGAGI come from the germline V gene. The CDR3 loop is CVSTHGVTNTEAFS. The CDR3, as DNA: TGTGTCAGCACTCATGGAGTTACTAACACTGAAGCTTTCTCT.

Concerning this clonotype: The conserved phenylalanine or tryptophan is not found at the CDR3 terminus, so this likely reflects a read error. The chain is built from TRBV20-1 and TRBJ2-1; D uncertain. Germline values: CDR1 DFQATT, CDR2 SNEGSKA (reference sequence). CDR3 length: 14 amino acids. The CDR3 protein is CSVRGWPNHNEQFL. DNA for the CDR3: TGCAGTGTTAGAGGTTGGCCAAACCACAATGAGCAGTTCTTA.

As for this clonotype: The CDR3 carries no conserved terminal phenylalanine or tryptophan, so it likely arises from a read error. The rearrangement uses TRBV6-1 and TRBJ1-4; unclear D gene. Germline assignment: CDR1 MNHNS and CDR2 SASEGT. This CDR3 region has 15 residues. Here the CDR3 reads CANSDRAPANEKLFL. The CDR3 DNA reads as TGTGCCAACAGTGACCGGGCCCCAGCTAATGAAAAACTGTTTTTA.

The chain uses TRBV20-1 and TRBJ1-2; D call uncertain. The CDR3 consists of 14 residues. Trimming took 0 bases from V and 5 from J, leaving 13 bases between them. Looked up from germline, CDR1 is DFQATT and CDR2 is SNEGSKA (reference sequence). The CDR3 reads CSAREAEGGYGYTF. CDR3 DNA sequence: TGCAGTGCTAGAGAGGCAGAGGGAGGTTATGGCTACACCTTC.

This clonotype was observed at least ten times. The chain uses TRBV28 and TRBJ2-7, with D tentatively TRBD1 (5 bases). With 2 bases removed from V and 5 bases from J, the gap between germline ends came to 16 bases. CDR3 length: 15 amino acids. The germline gives CDR1 MDHEN, CDR2 SYDVKM. CDR3 sequence reads: CASSLIGAIGNEQYF. CDR3 in DNA: TGTGCCAGCAGTTTAATAGGGGCGATTGGCAACGAGCAGTACTTC. Full variable domain (remainder filled in from reference TRBV28 and TRBJ2-7): DVKVTQSSRYLVKRTGEKVFLECVQDMDHENMFWYRQDPGLGLRLIYFSYDVKMKEKGDIPEGYSVSREKKERFSLILESASTNQTSMYLCASSLIGAIGNEQYFGPGTRLTVT.

The chain carries TRBV20-1 and TRBJ2-7; 13 bases align to TRBD2. The CDR3 has 12 residues. Per germline, CDR1 DFQATT and CDR2 SNEGSKA (reference sequence). With V trimmed by 8 bases and J by 11 bases, 9 bases remained unmatched. In DNA form, the CDR3 reads TGCAGTACTACTGGGACTAGCGGGATGAAGTACTTC. This gives the protein CSTTGTSGMKYF.

On this clonotype: Germline and junction disagree at one end, which may indicate a read error. This rearrangement joins TRBV4-1 to TRBJ1-1; D gene uncertain. The CDR3 sequence is 15 residues long. The germline CDR1 and CDR2 sequences are MGHRA and YSYEKL. The CDR3: CASSQVYHMNAEVFF. The CDR3 coding sequence is TGCGCCAGCAGCCAAGTGTATCATATGAACGCTGAAGTTTTCTTT.

The chain is built from TRBV18 and TRBJ2-4, with TRBD2 matching 12 bases. This CDR3 spans 18 amino acids. J gave up 0 bases and V 2 bases, and 5 bases lay outside the gene matches. Germline loops: CDR1 KGHSH, CDR2 LQKENI. In DNA form, the CDR3 reads TGTGCCAGCTCACCAACGGCTAGCGGGAGGGAAGCCAAAAACATTCAGTACTTC. Residues: CASSPTASGREAKNIQYF.